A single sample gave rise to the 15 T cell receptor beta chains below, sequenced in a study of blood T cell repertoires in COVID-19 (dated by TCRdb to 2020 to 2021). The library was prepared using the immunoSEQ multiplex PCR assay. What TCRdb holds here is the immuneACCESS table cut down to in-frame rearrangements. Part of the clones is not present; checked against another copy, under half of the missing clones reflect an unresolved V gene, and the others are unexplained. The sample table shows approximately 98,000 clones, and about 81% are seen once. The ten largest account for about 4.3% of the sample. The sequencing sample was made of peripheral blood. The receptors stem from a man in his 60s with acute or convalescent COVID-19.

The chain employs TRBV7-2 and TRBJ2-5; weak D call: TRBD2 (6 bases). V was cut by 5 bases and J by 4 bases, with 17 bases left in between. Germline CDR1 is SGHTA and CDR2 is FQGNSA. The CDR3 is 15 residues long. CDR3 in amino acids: CASSPTRGAVETQYF. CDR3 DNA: TGTGCCAGCAGCCCCACACGCGGGGCCGTAGAGACCCAGTACTTC.

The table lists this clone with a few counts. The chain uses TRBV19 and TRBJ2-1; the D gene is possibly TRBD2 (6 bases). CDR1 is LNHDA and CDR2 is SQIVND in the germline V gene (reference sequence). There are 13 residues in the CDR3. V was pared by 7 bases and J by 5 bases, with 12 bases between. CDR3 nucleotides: TGTGCCAGTAACACGGGGGTCAACAATGAGCAGTTCTTC. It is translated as CASNTGVNNEQFF.

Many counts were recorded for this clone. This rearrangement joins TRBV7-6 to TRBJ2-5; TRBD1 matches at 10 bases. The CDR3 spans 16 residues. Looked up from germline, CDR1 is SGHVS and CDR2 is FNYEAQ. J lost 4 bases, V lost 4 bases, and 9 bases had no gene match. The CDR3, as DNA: TGTGCCAGCAGCTCCGCCCCCGACAGGGGGCGAGAGACCCAGTACTTC. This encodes CASSSAPDRGRETQYF.

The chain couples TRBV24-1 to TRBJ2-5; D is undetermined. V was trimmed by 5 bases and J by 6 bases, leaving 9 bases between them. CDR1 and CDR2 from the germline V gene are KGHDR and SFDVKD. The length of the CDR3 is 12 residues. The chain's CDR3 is CATSGGAKTQYF. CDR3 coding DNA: TGTGCCACCAGTGGAGGCGCGAAGACCCAGTACTTC.

The CDR3 region is CASSQRVDTQYF. The CDR3 DNA reads as TGTGCCAGCAGCCAACGGGTAGATACGCAGTATTTT. The chain carries TRBV3-1 (or the pseudogene TRBV3-2) and TRBJ2-3; D is ambiguous. The CDR3 has 12 amino acids. With 2 bases removed from V and 5 bases from J, the gap between germline ends came to 5 bases. Germline V gene lookup returns CDR1 LGHDT and CDR2 YNNKEL (reference sequence).

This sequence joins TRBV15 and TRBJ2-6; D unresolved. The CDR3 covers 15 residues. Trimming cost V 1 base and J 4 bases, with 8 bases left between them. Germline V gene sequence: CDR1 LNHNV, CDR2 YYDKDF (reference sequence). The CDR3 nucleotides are TGTGCCACCAGCAGAGGAGTATCAGGGGCCAACGTCCTGACTTTC. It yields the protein CATSRGVSGANVLTF.

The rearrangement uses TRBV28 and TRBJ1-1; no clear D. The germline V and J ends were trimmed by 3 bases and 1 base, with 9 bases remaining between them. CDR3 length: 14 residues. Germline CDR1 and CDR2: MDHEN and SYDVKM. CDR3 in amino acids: CASSFPGSNTEAFF. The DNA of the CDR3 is TGTGCCAGCAGTTTCCCAGGATCGAACACTGAAGCTTTCTTT.

The CDR3 nucleotides are TGTGCCTCTTCGGATCGGGGGGTGCTTTTTGGCACTGAAGCTTTCTTT. It translates to CASSDRGVLFGTEAFF. The chain employs TRBV30 and TRBJ1-1, with D perhaps matching TRBD1 (5 bases). V lost 7 bases, J lost 4 bases, and 25 bases lay in between. CDR1 and CDR2 from the germline V gene are GTSNPN and SVGIG (reference sequence). The CDR3 runs to 16 residues. The entire variable domain, with the rest obtained from reference TRBV30 and TRBJ1-1, is as follows: SQTIHQWPATLVQPVGSPLSLECTVEGTSNPNLYWYRQAAGRGLQLLFYSVGIGQISSEVPQNLSASRPQDRQFILSSKKLLLSDSGFYLCASSDRGVLFGTEAFFGQGTRLTVV.

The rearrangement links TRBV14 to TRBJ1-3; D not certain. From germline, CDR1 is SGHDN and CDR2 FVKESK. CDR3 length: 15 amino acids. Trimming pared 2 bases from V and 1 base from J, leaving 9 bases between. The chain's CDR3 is CASSQFAGSGNTIYF. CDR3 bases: TGTGCCAGCAGCCAATTCGCGGGGTCTGGAAACACCATATATTTT.

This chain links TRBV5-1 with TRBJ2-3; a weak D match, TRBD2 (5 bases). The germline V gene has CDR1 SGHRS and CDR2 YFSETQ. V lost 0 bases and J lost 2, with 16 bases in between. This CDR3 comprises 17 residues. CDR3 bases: TGCGCCAGCAGCTTGGCCCTAACGGGGTACTTCACAGATACGCAGTATTTT. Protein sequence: CASSLALTGYFTDTQYF.

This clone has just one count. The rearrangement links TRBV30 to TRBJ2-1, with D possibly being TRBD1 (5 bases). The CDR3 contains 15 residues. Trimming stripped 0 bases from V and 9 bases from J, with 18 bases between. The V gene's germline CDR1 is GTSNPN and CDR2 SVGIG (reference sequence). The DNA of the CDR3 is TGTGCCTGGAGTGTACGGTCAGGGCTAAGCAGTGAGCAGTTCTTC. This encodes CAWSVRSGLSSEQFF.

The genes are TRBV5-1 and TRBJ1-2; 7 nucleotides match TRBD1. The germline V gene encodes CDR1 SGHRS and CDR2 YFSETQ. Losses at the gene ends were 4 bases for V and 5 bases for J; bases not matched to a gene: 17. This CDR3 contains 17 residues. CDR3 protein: CASSPGGQSGTGYGYTF. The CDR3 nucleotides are TGCGCCAGCAGCCCAGGGGGACAGTCCGGCACGGGATATGGCTACACCTTC.

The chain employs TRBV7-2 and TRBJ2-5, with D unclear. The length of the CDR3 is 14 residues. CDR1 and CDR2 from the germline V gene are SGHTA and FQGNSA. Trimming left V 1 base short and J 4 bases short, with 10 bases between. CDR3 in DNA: TGTGCCAGCAGCTTAGAAAGATTCAGAGAGACCCAGTACTTC. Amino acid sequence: CASSLERFRETQYF.

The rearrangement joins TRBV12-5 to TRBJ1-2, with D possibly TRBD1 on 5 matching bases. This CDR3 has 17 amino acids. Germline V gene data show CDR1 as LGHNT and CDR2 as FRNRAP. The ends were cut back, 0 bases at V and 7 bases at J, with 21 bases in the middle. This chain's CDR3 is CASGLVLSGIVKTGYTF. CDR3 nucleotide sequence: TGTGCTAGTGGTTTGGTACTGTCAGGGATTGTGAAGACTGGCTACACCTTC.

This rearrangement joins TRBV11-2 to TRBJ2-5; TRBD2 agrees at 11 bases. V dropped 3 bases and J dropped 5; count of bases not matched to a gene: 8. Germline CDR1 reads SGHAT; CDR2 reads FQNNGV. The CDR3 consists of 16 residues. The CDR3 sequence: CASSFTSGSGVETQYF. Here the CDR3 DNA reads TGTGCCAGCAGCTTCACTAGCGGGAGCGGAGTGGAGACCCAGTACTTC.